Below are 28 T cell receptor beta chains sequenced from a single sample in a study of memory CD4+ T cells and cytomegalovirus serostatus. Single viable CD3+CD4+CD8-CD45RO+ cells were sorted as the memory CD4+ T cells. Clones were read by immunoSEQ multiplex PCR, and TCRdb kept only the in-frame ones, dropping some. The top ten clones hold roughly 0.5% of a sample with about 58,000 clones, roughly 84% of them seen once. Sequencing input: memory CD4+ T cells from blood. The receptors were gathered from an adult in good health and CMV-seronegative. Some clones in this sample may be carry-over from other donors' samples.

This chain uses TRBV5-1 with TRBJ2-5; a possible D gene is TRBD2 (5 bases). The CDR3 is made up of 13 amino acids. V lost 1 base to trimming and J lost 4 bases, with 8 bases between them. CDR1 is SGHRS, CDR2 YFSETQ, per germline. CDR3 sequence: CASSLFEGETQYF. CDR3 nucleotide sequence: TGCGCCAGCAGCTTGTTCGAGGGAGAGACCCAGTACTTC.

V is TRBV11-3 and J is TRBJ2-2; 15 bases are a match to TRBD2. Unmatched junction bases numbered 9, after V lost 5 bases and J lost 5 bases. From germline, CDR1 is SGHNT and CDR2 YENEEA. This CDR3 is 18 amino acids long. The CDR3 is CASSQGQGLAGGTGELFF. In DNA, the CDR3 is TGTGCCAGCAGCCAAGGTCAAGGACTAGCGGGAGGGACCGGGGAGCTGTTTTTT.

In this sample, this clone turned up a few times. The chain carries TRBV5-6 and TRBJ1-6, with TRBD1 matching over 7 bases. Trimming cost V 4 bases and J 10 bases; bases outside gene matches: 8. This CDR3 spans 14 amino acids. Germline CDR1 SGHDT, CDR2 YYEEEE. This CDR3 is CASSPYRGRSPLHF. CDR3 nucleotide sequence: TGTGCCAGCAGCCCATACAGGGGCCGGTCACCCCTCCACTTT.

The chain joins TRBV18 to TRBJ1-1; D unresolved. This CDR3 is 13 amino acids long. With 6 bases removed from V and 6 bases from J, the gap between germline ends came to 14 bases. Per the germline V gene, CDR1 is KGHSH and CDR2 is LQKENI. CDR3 sequence: CASSPLEISEAFF. CDR3 nucleotides: TGTGCCAGCTCCCCGCTGGAGATCTCTGAAGCTTTCTTT.

This clone was recorded once. V and J are TRBV5-1 and TRBJ2-2, with 16 bases matching TRBD2. CDR1 and CDR2 from the germline V gene are SGHRS and YFSETQ. Trimming took 4 bases from V and 6 from J; bases not matched to a gene: 6. There are 17 residues in the CDR3. CDR3 in amino acids: CASSPPGLAGGAGELFF. The CDR3 DNA is TGCGCCAGCAGCCCCCCGGGACTAGCGGGAGGGGCCGGGGAGCTGTTTTTT.

This clone was seen once. The V and J genes are TRBV5-8 and TRBJ1-4, with D perhaps TRBD1 (5 bases). Germline lookup yields CDR1 SGHTS and CDR2 YDEGEE. The V gene lost 4 bases and the J gene lost 6 bases, with 13 bases spanning the gap. The CDR3 runs 14 residues. The CDR3 sequence is CASSQLGGDEKLFF. The DNA for the CDR3 is TGTGCCAGCAGCCAATTAGGAGGGGATGAAAAACTGTTTTTT.

This chain links TRBV5-1 with TRBJ2-1; the D gene could be TRBD1 or TRBD2 (5 bases each). V was shortened by 1 base and J by 8 bases, with 19 bases between the two germline ends. The CDR3 is made up of 16 amino acids. Germline V gene lookup returns CDR1 SGHRS and CDR2 YFSETQ. The CDR3 nucleotides are TGCGCCAGCAGCTTGACTCCCGGGACCCCAAGGGATGAGCAGTTCTTC. As protein: CASSLTPGTPRDEQFF. The full variable domain, completed using reference TRBV5-1 and TRBJ2-1, is KAGVTQTPRYLIKTRGQQVTLSCSPISGHRSVSWYQQTPGQGLQFLFEYFSETQRNKGNFPGRFSGRQFSNSRSEMNVSTLELGDSALYLCASSLTPGTPRDEQFFGPGTRLTVL.

This chain uses TRBV5-1 with TRBJ1-4; D call uncertain. Germline V gene data show CDR1 as SGHRS and CDR2 as YFSETQ. The CDR3 loop spans 15 amino acids. V dropped 6 bases and J dropped 6 bases, with 18 bases sitting between them. The CDR3 nucleotides are TGCGCCAGCACCCCGGGAGGGTTCATGGATGAAAAACTGTTTTTT. This gives the protein CASTPGGFMDEKLFF.

The V call is TRBV7-2, the J call TRBJ1-1; 10 positions match TRBD1. With V trimmed by 3 bases and J by 6 bases, 10 bases remained unmatched. CDR3 size: 16 residues. The germline V gene has CDR1 SGHTA and CDR2 FQGNSA. The DNA of the CDR3 is TGTGCCAGCAGCTTCAGACAGGGGGCCCGAACAGCTGAAGCTTTCTTT. Its translation is CASSFRQGARTAEAFF.

The J gene is TRBJ1-1, the V gene TRBV7-3; 7 nucleotides agree with TRBD1. The J segment lost 6 bases and the V segment lost 5 bases, leaving 15 bases of the junction unmatched. The germline gives CDR1 SGHTA, CDR2 FQGTGA. The CDR3 consists of 16 residues. The CDR3 protein is CASSPYSGTASPEAFF. The CDR3, as DNA: TGTGCCAGCAGCCCATATAGTGGGACAGCCTCCCCTGAAGCTTTCTTT.

The chain uses TRBV28 and TRBJ1-1, with TRBD1 as a possible D gene (5 bases). The CDR3 is made up of 13 amino acids. With 6 bases removed from V and 11 bases from J, the gap between germline ends came to 19 bases. In germline, CDR1 is MDHEN, CDR2 SYDVKM. CDR3 loop: CASRFSGPGSAFF. Written as DNA, the CDR3 is TGTGCCAGCAGGTTTTCGGGGCCAGGCTCGGCTTTCTTT.

This chain links TRBV10-3 with TRBJ2-1; weak D call: TRBD2 (5 bases). The V end lost 4 bases, the J end lost 1 base, and 8 bases lay between the germline ends. CDR1 and CDR2 from the germline V gene are ENHRY and SYGVKD. The CDR3 extends over 14 amino acids. CDR3 DNA sequence: TGTGCCATCAGTGTGGCGGGTTCCTACAATGAGCAGTTCTTC. Protein sequence: CAISVAGSYNEQFF.

J is TRBJ1-2 and V is TRBV7-6; D is possibly TRBD1 (5 bases). Germline-derived CDR1 and CDR2 are SGHVS and FNYEAQ. The CDR3 consists of 14 residues. Trimming left V 0 bases short and J 4 bases short, with 9 bases between. CDR3 nucleotide sequence: TGTGCCAGCAGCTTAGCCTCGGGGACCTATGGCTACACCTTC. Amino acid sequence: CASSLASGTYGYTF.

The J gene is TRBJ1-5, the V gene TRBV5-1; no firm D call. Germline V gives CDR1 SGHRS, CDR2 YFSETQ. This CDR3 spans 14 amino acids. V was trimmed by 0 bases and J by 3 bases, leaving 7 bases between them. The CDR3 nucleotides read TGCGCCAGCAGCTTGGATGGGTTCAATCAGCCCCAGCATTTT. Translation: CASSLDGFNQPQHF.

The chain has TRBV5-5 and TRBJ2-7; possibly TRBD1 or TRBD2 for D (5 bases each). The CDR3 consists of 15 residues. Trimming took 5 bases from V and 0 from J, leaving 15 bases between them. The germline CDR1 and CDR2 sequences are SGHKS and YYEKEE (reference sequence). Here the CDR3 reads CASRPRDESSYEQYF. CDR3 DNA: TGTGCCAGCAGACCCCGGGACGAGAGCTCCTACGAGCAGTACTTC.

The chain is built from TRBV4-3 and TRBJ2-3; 13 nucleotides match TRBD2. V trimming: 4 bases; J trimming: 0 bases; junction bases outside the gene matches: 7. Germline CDR1 is LGHNA and CDR2 is YSLEER. CDR3 length: 18 amino acids. CDR3 in amino acids: CASSPARTSGSSTDTQYF. In nucleotides, the CDR3 is TGCGCCAGCAGCCCCGCCAGGACTAGCGGGAGTAGCACAGATACGCAGTATTTT.

The V call is TRBV28, the J call TRBJ1-4, with TRBD1 matching over 7 bases. V dropped 6 bases and J dropped 7; count of bases not matched to a gene: 11. CDR1 and CDR2 (germline): MDHEN, SYDVKM. This CDR3 region has 15 residues. The CDR3 loop is CASRPTGQRGEKLFF. The CDR3 nucleotides read TGTGCCAGCAGACCGACAGGGCAAAGGGGTGAAAAACTGTTTTTT. Complete variable domain (other parts from reference TRBV28 and TRBJ1-4): DVKVTQSSRYLVKRTGEKVFLECVQDMDHENMFWYRQDPGLGLRLIYFSYDVKMKEKGDIPEGYSVSREKKERFSLILESASTNQTSMYLCASRPTGQRGEKLFFGSGTQLSVL.

The rearrangement links TRBV25-1 to TRBJ2-5, with D perhaps being TRBD1 or TRBD2 (5 bases each). Germline V CDR1 and CDR2: MGHDK, SYGVNS. The CDR3 loop spans 17 amino acids. V dropped 1 base and J dropped 0 bases, with 15 bases sitting between them. In DNA, the CDR3 is TGTGCCAGCAGTGAATTAGGAGAGGGGTACCACCAAGAGACCCAGTACTTC. Amino acids: CASSELGEGYHQETQYF.

Comments on this clone: The same CDR3 also results from other DNA sequences found in this sample. The chain uses TRBV7-9 and TRBJ1-1; no clear D gene. This CDR3 region has 13 residues. CDR1 and CDR2 (germline): SEHNR, FQNEAQ (reference sequence). The V end lost 5 bases, the J end lost 3 bases, and 10 bases lay between the germline ends. The CDR3 DNA sequence: TGTGCCAGCAGCCGAACCGCCGACACTGAAGCTTTCTTT. Protein product: CASSRTADTEAFF.

The rearrangement links TRBV5-1 to TRBJ2-1; 8 bases are shared with TRBD2. The CDR3 has 14 residues. V lost 5 bases and J lost 8; bases outside the gene matches: 9. The germline gives CDR1 SGHRS, CDR2 YFSETQ. The CDR3 here is CASSLMDGRDEQFF. The CDR3 nucleotides read TGCGCCAGCAGTCTCATGGACGGGAGGGATGAGCAGTTCTTC.

CDR3 in DNA: TGTGCCAGCAGTAAAGTTGCAGGGTATAATTCACCCCTCCACTTT. This gives the protein CASSKVAGYNSPLHF. The V call is TRBV27, the J call TRBJ1-6; tentatively, D is TRBD1 (5 bases). The CDR3 extends over 15 amino acids. Germline CDR1 and CDR2: MNHEY and SMNVEV (reference sequence). The V and J ends lost 5 bases and 4 bases respectively, with 12 bases between them.

This chain uses TRBV15 with TRBJ1-6; D is undetermined. Looked up from germline, CDR1 is LNHNV and CDR2 is YYDKDF (reference sequence). V was cut by 6 bases and J by 7 bases, with 10 bases left in between. This CDR3 spans 13 amino acids. The DNA for the CDR3 is TGTGCCACCAGTCAGTGGATCAATTCACCCCTCCACTTT. Amino acids: CATSQWINSPLHF.

This rearrangement joins TRBV2 to TRBJ2-7, with D tentatively TRBD1 or TRBD2 (5 bases each). Germline CDR1 SNHLY, CDR2 FYNNEI. V lost 7 bases to trimming and J lost 0 bases, with 13 bases between them. This CDR3 has 14 amino acids. The CDR3 loop reads CASNPGTSSYEQYF. The DNA of the CDR3 is TGTGCCAGCAACCCAGGGACGAGCTCCTACGAGCAGTACTTC.

The rearrangement uses TRBV4-2 and TRBJ2-1, with 12 bases identical to TRBD2. The CDR3 has 21 amino acids. Trimming removed 0 bases from V and 2 bases from J; junction bases left unmatched: 14. Germline values: CDR1 LGHNA, CDR2 YNFKEQ. The CDR3 spells CASSQEPPSGRASWPYNEQFF. The CDR3 DNA follows: TGTGCCAGCAGCCAAGAACCTCCTAGCGGGAGGGCGTCGTGGCCCTACAATGAGCAGTTCTTC.

This clone was recorded only once. The V call is TRBV19, the J call TRBJ2-1; D gene unclear. The ends were cut back, 5 bases at V and 4 bases at J, with 6 bases in the middle. Germline CDR1 and CDR2: LNHDA and SQIVND (reference sequence). This CDR3 has 12 residues. CDR3 nucleotide sequence: TGTGCCAGTAGTCCCGGTTACAATGAGCAGTTCTTC. It yields the protein CASSPGYNEQFF.

J is TRBJ1-2 and V is TRBV7-2; D is possibly TRBD1 (5 bases). CDR3 length: 14 residues. Trimming stripped 3 bases from V and 8 bases from J, with 16 bases between. Germline CDR1 SGHTA, CDR2 FQGNSA. The CDR3, as DNA: TGTGCCAGCAGCTTCGGAGGGACCACCCAAGGCTACACCTTC. Its protein is CASSFGGTTQGYTF.

CDR3 protein: CASSLAGGGTEAFF. In DNA form, the CDR3 reads TGCGCCAGCAGCTTGGCAGGGGGTGGCACTGAAGCTTTCTTT. This chain connects TRBV5-1 to TRBJ1-1; the match to TRBD1 covers 7 bases. CDR1 is SGHRS, CDR2 YFSETQ, per germline. With 0 bases clipped from V and 4 bases from J, the junction kept 3 bases outside the gene matches. The CDR3 totals 14 residues.

The chain recombines TRBV2 with TRBJ2-2; D remains ambiguous. The CDR3 loop spans 11 amino acids. Germline-derived CDR1 and CDR2 are SNHLY and FYNNEI. V was shortened by 7 bases and J by 4 bases, with 4 bases between the two germline ends. The CDR3 DNA is TGTGCCAGCACTCTCACCGGGGAGCTGTTTTTT. It codes for CASTLTGELFF.